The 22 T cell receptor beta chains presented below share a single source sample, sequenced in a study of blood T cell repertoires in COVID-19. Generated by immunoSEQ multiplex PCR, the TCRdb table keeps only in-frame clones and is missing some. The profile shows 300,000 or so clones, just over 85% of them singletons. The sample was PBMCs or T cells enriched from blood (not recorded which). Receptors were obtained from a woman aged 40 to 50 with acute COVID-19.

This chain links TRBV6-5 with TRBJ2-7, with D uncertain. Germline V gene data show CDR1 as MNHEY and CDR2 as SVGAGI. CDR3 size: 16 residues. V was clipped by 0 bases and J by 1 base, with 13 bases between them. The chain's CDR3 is CASSYSYRVHSYEQYF. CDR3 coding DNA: TGTGCCAGCAGTTACTCGTACAGAGTCCATTCCTACGAGCAGTACTTC.

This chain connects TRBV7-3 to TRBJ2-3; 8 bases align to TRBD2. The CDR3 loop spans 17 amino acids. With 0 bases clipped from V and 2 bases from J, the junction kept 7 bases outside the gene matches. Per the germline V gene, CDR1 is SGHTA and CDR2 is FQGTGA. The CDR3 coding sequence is TGTGCCAGCAGCTTAACAGGAGGTAGCGGGGACACAGATACGCAGTATTTT. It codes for CASSLTGGSGDTDTQYF.

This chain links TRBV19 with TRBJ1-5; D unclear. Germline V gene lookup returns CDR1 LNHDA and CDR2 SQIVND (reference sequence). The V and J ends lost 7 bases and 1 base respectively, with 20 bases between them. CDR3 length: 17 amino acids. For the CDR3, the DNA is TGTGCCAGTAAGAACCTTCGGGGTTTTGAAAGCAATCAGCCCCAGCATTTT. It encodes CASKNLRGFESNQPQHF.

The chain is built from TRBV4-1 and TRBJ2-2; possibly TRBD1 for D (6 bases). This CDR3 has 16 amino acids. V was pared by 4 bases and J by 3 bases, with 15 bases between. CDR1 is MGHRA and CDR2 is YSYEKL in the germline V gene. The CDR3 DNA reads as TGCGCCAGCAGCCCTCCCCGGGCAGGGGACACCGGGGAGCTGTTTTTT. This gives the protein CASSPPRAGDTGELFF.

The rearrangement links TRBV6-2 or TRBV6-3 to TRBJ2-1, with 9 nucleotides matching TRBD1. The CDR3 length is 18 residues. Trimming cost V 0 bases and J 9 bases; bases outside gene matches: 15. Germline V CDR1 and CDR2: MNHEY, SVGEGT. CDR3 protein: CASSYSMDRQGDIGEQFF. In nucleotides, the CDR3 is TGTGCCAGCAGTTACTCCATGGACCGACAGGGGGACATCGGTGAGCAGTTCTTC.

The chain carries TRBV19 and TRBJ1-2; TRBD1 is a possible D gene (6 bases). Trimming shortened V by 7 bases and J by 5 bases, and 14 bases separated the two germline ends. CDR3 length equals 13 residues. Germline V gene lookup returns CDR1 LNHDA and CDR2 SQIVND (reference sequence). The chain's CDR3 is CASTLGRGYGYTF. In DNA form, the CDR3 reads TGTGCCAGTACGTTGGGCAGGGGTTATGGCTACACCTTC.

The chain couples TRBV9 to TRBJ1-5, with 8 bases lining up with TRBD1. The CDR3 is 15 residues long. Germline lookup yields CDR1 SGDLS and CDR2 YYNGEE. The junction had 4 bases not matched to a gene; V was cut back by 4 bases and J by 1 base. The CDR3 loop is CASSRTGQSNQPQHF. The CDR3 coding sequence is TGTGCCAGCAGCCGGACAGGGCAAAGCAATCAGCCCCAGCATTTT.

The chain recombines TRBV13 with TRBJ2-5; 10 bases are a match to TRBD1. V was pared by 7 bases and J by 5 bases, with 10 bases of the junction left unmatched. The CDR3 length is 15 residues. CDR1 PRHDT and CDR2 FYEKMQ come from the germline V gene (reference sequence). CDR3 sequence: CASTTDRGLVETQYF. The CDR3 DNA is TGTGCCAGCACTACTGACAGGGGGCTAGTCGAGACCCAGTACTTC.

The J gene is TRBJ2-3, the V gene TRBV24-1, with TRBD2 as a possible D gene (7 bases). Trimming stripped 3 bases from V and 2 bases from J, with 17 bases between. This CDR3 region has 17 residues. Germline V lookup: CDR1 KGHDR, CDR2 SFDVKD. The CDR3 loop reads CATSDLQGGAYTDTQYF. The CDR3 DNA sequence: TGTGCCACCAGTGATCTGCAAGGGGGGGCGTACACAGATACGCAGTATTTT.

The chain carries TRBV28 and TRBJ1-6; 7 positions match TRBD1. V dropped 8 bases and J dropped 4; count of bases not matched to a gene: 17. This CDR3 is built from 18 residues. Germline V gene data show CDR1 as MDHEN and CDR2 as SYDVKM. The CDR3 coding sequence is TGTGCCAGCGTTAGCAGACAGGGCGCCACCGAGTATAATTCACCCCTCCACTTT. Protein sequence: CASVSRQGATEYNSPLHF.

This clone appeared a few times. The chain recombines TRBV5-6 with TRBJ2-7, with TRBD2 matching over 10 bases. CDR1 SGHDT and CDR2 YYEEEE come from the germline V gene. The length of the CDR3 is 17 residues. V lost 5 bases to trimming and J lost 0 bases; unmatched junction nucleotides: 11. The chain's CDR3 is CASSTRFTSGVSYEQYF. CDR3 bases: TGTGCCAGCAGTACCCGTTTCACTAGCGGGGTCTCCTACGAGCAGTACTTC.

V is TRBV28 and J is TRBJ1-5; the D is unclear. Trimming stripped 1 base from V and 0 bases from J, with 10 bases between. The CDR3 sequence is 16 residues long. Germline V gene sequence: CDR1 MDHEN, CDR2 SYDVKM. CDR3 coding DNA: TGTGCCAGCAGTTTATTGTCACAGTTTAGCAATCAGCCCCAGCATTTT. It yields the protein CASSLLSQFSNQPQHF.

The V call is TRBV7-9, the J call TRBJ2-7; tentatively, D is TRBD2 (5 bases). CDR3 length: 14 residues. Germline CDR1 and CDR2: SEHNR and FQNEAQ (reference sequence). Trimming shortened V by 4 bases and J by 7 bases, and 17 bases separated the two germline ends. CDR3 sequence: CASSSEDTSGEQYF. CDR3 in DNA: TGTGCCAGCAGCTCAGAGGATACGTCGGGGGAGCAGTACTTC.

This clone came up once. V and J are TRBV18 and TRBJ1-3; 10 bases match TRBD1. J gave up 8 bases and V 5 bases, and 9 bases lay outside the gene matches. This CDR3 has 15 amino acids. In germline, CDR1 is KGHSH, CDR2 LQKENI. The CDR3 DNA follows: TGTGCCAGCTCAACTCTTGGGACAGGGGATTACACCATATATTTT. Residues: CASSTLGTGDYTIYF.

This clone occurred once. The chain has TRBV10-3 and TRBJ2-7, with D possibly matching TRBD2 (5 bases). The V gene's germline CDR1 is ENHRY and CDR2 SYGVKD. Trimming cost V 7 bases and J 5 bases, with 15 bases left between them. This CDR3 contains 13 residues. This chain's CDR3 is CAIMASSSDEQYF. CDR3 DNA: TGTGCCATCATGGCTAGCTCTTCTGACGAGCAGTACTTC.

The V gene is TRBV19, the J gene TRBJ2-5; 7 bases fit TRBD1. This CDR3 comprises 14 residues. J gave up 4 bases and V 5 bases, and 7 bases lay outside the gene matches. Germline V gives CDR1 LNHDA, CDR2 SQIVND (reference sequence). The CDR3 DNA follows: TGTGCCAGTAGTCCGCGACAGGGCCGAGAGACCCAGTACTTC. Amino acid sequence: CASSPRQGRETQYF.

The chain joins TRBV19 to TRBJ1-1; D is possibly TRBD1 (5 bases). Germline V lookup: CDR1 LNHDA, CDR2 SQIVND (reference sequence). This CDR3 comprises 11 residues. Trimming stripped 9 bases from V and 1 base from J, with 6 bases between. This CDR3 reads CASGGNTEAFF. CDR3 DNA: TGTGCCAGCGGGGGGAACACTGAAGCTTTCTTT.

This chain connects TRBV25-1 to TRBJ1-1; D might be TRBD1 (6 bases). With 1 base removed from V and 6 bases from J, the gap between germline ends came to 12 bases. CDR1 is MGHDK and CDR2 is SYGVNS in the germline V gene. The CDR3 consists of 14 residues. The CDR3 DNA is TGTGCCAGCAGTGAATCAGGGGCCGTGGCTGAAGCTTTCTTT. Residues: CASSESGAVAEAFF.

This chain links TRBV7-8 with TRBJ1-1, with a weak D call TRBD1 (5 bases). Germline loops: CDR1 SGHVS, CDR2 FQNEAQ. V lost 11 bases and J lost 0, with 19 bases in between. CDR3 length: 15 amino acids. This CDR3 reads CAGIGQGLLNTEAFF. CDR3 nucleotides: TGTGCCGGAATCGGGCAGGGATTGTTGAACACTGAAGCTTTCTTT.

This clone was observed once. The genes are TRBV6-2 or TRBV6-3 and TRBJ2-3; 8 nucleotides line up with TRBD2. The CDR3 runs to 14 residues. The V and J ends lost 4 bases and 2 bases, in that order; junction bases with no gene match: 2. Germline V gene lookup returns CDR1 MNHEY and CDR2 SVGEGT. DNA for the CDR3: TGTGCCAGCAGTTGGCGGGGGGACACAGATACGCAGTATTTT. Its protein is CASSWRGDTDTQYF.

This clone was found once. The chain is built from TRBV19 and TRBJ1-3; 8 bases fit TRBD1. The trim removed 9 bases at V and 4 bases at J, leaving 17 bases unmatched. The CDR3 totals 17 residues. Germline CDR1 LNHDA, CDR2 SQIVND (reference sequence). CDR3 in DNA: TGTGCCAGCTGGGAGTATACAGGGGGTATGCGCGGAAACACCATATATTTT. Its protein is CASWEYTGGMRGNTIYF. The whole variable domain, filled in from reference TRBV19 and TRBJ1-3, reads DGGITQSPKYLFRKEGQNVTLSCEQNLNHDAMYWYRQDPGQGLRLIYYSQIVNDFQKGDIAEGYSVSREKKESFPLTVTSAQKNPTAFYLCASWEYTGGMRGNTIYFGEGSWLTVV.

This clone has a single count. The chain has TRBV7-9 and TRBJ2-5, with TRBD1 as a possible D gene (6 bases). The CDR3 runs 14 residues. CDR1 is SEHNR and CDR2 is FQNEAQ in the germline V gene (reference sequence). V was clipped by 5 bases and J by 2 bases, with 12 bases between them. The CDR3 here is CASSRRQEQETQYF. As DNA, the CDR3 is TGTGCCAGCAGCCGTCGACAGGAACAAGAGACCCAGTACTTC.